The 9 T cell receptor beta chains below all came from one sample that was sequenced in a study of blood T cell repertoires in COVID-19. Using immunoSEQ multiplex PCR, the repertoire was profiled, and TCRdb retains in-frame clones only, with some absent. Of roughly 35,000 clones listed, approximately 89% were seen once; the top ten hold 35% to 50%. The sample comprised peripheral blood. The receptors here all came from a human donor in a cohort sampled during active COVID-19.

V gene TRBV5-8 combines with J gene TRBJ1-3; no definite D call. V was pared by 0 bases and J by 0 bases, with 10 bases between. Germline V gene data show CDR1 as SGHTS and CDR2 as YDEGEE. The CDR3 runs 16 residues. DNA for the CDR3: TGTGCCAGCAGCTTGGTTGTGTCCGGCTCTGGAAACACCATATATTTT. Amino acids: CASSLVVSGSGNTIYF.

The rearrangement links TRBV5-8 to TRBJ2-7, with TRBD1 matching over 9 bases. The length of the CDR3 is 14 residues. The germline gives CDR1 SGHTS, CDR2 YDEGEE. The V and J ends lost 5 bases and 2 bases, in that order; junction bases with no gene match: 5. CDR3 amino acids: CASRPDRGPYEQYF. The CDR3, as DNA: TGTGCCAGCAGGCCGGACAGGGGCCCCTACGAGCAGTACTTC. Looking up the rest from reference TRBV5-8 and TRBJ2-7 gives the full variable domain: EAGVTQSPTHLIKTRGQQATLRCSPISGHTSVYWYQQALGLGLQFLLWYDEGEERNRGNFPPRFSGRQFPNYSSELNVNALELEDSALYLCASRPDRGPYEQYFGPGTRLTVT.

In this sample, this clone turned up a few times. V and J are TRBV27 and TRBJ2-1, with 9 positions matching TRBD1. Germline-derived CDR1 and CDR2 are MNHEY and SMNVEV (reference sequence). The CDR3 spans 16 residues. V was clipped by 6 bases and J by 6 bases; unmatched bases: 12. This chain's CDR3 is CASRRDRAFVSNEQFF. The CDR3 region has the DNA TGTGCCAGCAGAAGGGACAGGGCTTTTGTGAGCAATGAGCAGTTCTTC.

The rearrangement links TRBV6-5 to TRBJ1-5, with 10 bases identical to TRBD1. The germline gives CDR1 MNHEY, CDR2 SVGAGI. The V and J ends lost 11 bases and 6 bases, in that order; junction bases with no gene match: 13. The length of the CDR3 is 15 residues. Here the CDR3 reads CAAVPGQGIGQPQHF. CDR3 nucleotides: TGTGCCGCGGTCCCGGGACAGGGGATTGGTCAGCCCCAGCATTTT.

This chain joins TRBV18 and TRBJ1-1; D ambiguous. Germline V gives CDR1 KGHSH, CDR2 LQKENI. The CDR3 is made up of 15 amino acids. Deletions cut 1 base from V and 1 base from J, with 10 bases between. The CDR3 sequence is CASSPLPQTNTEAFF. CDR3 nucleotide sequence: TGTGCCAGCTCACCACTCCCACAGACGAACACTGAAGCTTTCTTT.

This chain links TRBV5-1 with TRBJ2-5; 9 nucleotides align to TRBD1. This CDR3 is 14 amino acids long. Germline CDR1 is SGHRS and CDR2 is YFSETQ. V was pared by 4 bases and J by 4 bases, with 5 bases of the junction left unmatched. CDR3 amino acids: CASSPNRGLETQYF. Here the CDR3 DNA reads TGCGCCAGCAGCCCCAACAGGGGGCTAGAGACCCAGTACTTC.

The gene calls are TRBV19 and TRBJ2-7, with 11 nucleotides matching TRBD1. With 10 bases clipped from V and 4 bases from J, the junction kept 6 bases outside the gene matches. Per the germline V gene, CDR1 is LNHDA and CDR2 is SQIVND (reference sequence). The CDR3 has 13 amino acids. The DNA of the CDR3 is TGTGCCACCGCCGGGACAGGGGGGTACGAGCAGTACTTC. Its protein product is CATAGTGGYEQYF.

The genes are TRBV6-5 and TRBJ1-4; D is undetermined. Trimming removed 3 bases at V and 8 bases at J, with 7 bases between. The CDR3 loop spans 12 amino acids. Germline V gene sequence: CDR1 MNHEY, CDR2 SVGAGI. The CDR3 reads CASSYEGEKLFF. In DNA form, the CDR3 reads TGTGCCAGCAGTTATGAGGGCGAAAAACTGTTTTTT.

The rearrangement joins TRBV27 to TRBJ1-6; a possible D gene is TRBD1 (6 bases). In germline, CDR1 is MNHEY, CDR2 SMNVEV (reference sequence). Deletions cut 2 bases from V and 9 bases from J, with 11 bases between. The CDR3 is 14 residues long. CDR3 nucleotides: TGTGCCAGCAGTTTAGGGGGGGCAGGTTCACCCCTCCACTTT. This sequence encodes CASSLGGAGSPLHF.